This T cell receptor beta chain was sequenced during a study of T cells in Graves' hyperthyroidism and ophthalmopathy. TCR beta CDR3 region amplification was performed from RNA transcripts. In the first-round RT-PCR of the TCR CDR3, the HTBI primer set was used. TCRdb used MiXCR to reprocess the multiplex PCR reads, holding one entry per CDR3 protein. The sample lists almost 350,000 distinct CDR3 sequences, 15% to 20% seen once, with about 16% in the top ten. In the ophthalmopathy cohort, Clinical Activity Score was at least 3, NOSPECS grade at least 4, and duration under 3 months. Fresh peripheral blood, around 9.3 ml of it, supplied the PBMCs. Trimming removed 6 bases at V and 6 bases at J, with 14 bases between. CDR3 length equals 13 residues. General study points: From stable hyperthyroidism, ophthalmopathy was separated by a 13 V-J model. Ophthalmopathy, which appeared later, was predicted by the model a median about 6 months before onset.

This clonotype was found many times. Its specificity is not known. V and J are TRBV12-3 or TRBV12-4 and TRBJ1-2, with D possibly TRBD1 on 6 matching bases. The specimen was blood. The source is a woman aged 40 to 50 with Graves' ophthalmopathy. CDR3 DNA sequence: TGTGCCAGCAGCACTTCAGGGGTAGATGGCTACACCTTC. It yields the protein CASSTSGVDGYTF.